This T cell receptor (beta chain) emerged from a study of blood T cell repertoires in COVID-19. Study-level background: COVID-19 samples from acute and convalescent phases originated in the United States, Italy and Spain. PBMCs, B-cell-depleted T cells, or T cells were the source of the cDNA or gDNA that made up the material.

Original methodology: Scientists estimated how many nucleated cells there were by amplifying reference gene primers. Sequenced by immunoSEQ multiplex PCR; TCRdb stores in-frame clones only, minus some. V and J calls and clone size follow that table, whereas D and trimming were derived from the DNA. Among around 57,000 clones listed, approximately 90% were seen once. The CDR3 is made up of 16 amino acids. Germline trimming cut 4 bases from V and 3 bases from J; bases unmatched to any gene: 12. CDR1 SGHNT and CDR2 YYREEE come from the germline V gene (reference sequence). The rearrangement uses TRBV5-4 and TRBJ2-7, with TRBD2 identical over 8 bases. This sequence was found in a man over 45 with acute or convalescent COVID-19. Specimen: peripheral blood. CDR3 loop: CASSARREVKFYEQYF. For the CDR3, the DNA is TGTGCCAGCAGCGCGCGGCGGGAGGTAAAGTTCTACGAGCAGTACTTC.